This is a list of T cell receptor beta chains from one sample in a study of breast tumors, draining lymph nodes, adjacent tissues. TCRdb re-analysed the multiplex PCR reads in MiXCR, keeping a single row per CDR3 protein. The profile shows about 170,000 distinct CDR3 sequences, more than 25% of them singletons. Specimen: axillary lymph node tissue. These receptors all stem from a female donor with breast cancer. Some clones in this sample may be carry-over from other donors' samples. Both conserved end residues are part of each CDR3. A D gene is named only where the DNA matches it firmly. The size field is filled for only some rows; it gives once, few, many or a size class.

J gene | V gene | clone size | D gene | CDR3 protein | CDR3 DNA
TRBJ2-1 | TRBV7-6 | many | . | CASSLIPRGIGSRQFF | TGTGCCAGCAGCTTAATTCCGCGGGGCATAGGTTCGAGGCAGTTCTTC
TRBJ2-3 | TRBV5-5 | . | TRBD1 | CSSSFRGPGTDTQYF | TGTTCCAGCAGCTTCAGGGGGCCCGGCACAGATACGCAGTATTTT
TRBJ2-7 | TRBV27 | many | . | CASSPGGNLYEQYF | TGTGCCAGCAGTCCAGGGGGGAATCTGTACGAGCAGTACTTC
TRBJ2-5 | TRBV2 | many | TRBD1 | CAKSSGTGGETQYF | TGTGCCAAAAGCAGCGGGACAGGGGGAGAGACCCAGTACTTC
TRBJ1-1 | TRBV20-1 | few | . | CSAADRRGTEAFF | TGCAGTGCGGCTGACAGGAGGGGCACTGAAGCTTTCTTT
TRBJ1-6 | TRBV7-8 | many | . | CASSLVSGSVNSPLHF | TGTGCCAGCAGCTTAGTGTCCGGGTCAGTTAATTCACCCCTCCACTTT
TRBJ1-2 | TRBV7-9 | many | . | CASVTYEQTENYGYTF | TGTGCCAGCGTCACCTATGAACAAACAGAGAACTATGGCTACACCTTC
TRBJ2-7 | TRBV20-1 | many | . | CSARDPDSSSYEQYF | TGCAGTGCTAGAGACCCGGACTCCAGCTCCTACGAGCAGTACTTC
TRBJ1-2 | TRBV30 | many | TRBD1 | CAWATGVRGYTF | TGTGCCTGGGCCACAGGGGTAAGGGGCTACACCTTC
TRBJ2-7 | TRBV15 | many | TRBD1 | CSTGQGRTYEQYF | TGTTCAACCGGACAGGGGCGTACCTACGAGCAGTACTTC
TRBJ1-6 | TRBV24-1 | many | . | CATSDSGRNSPLHF | TGTGCCACCAGTGATTCGGGGCGGAATTCACCCCTCCACTTT
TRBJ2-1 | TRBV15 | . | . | CATSRDGGTGQQFF | TGTGCCACCAGCAGAGATGGCGGGACCGGGCAGCAGTTCTTC
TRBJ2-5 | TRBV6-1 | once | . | CASSAAGYQETQYF | TGTGCCAGCAGTGCCGCTGGGTACCAAGAGACCCAGTATTTC
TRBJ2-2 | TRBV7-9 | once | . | CASSLAAGSNTGELFF | TGTGCCAGCAGCTTAGCAGCGGGTTCGAACACCGGGGAGCTGTTTTTT
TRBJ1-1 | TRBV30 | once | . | CAWRVQVRSEAFF | TGTGCCTGGAGGGTTCAGGTTCGGTCTGAAGCTTTCTTT
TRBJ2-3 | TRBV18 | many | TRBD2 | CASSPSSGLTDTQYF | TGTGCCAGCTCACCGAGTAGCGGGCTCACAGATACGCAGTATTTT
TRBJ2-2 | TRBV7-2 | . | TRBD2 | CASSFAGGRGTGELFF | TGTGCCAGCAGCTTCGCGGGAGGACGGGGAACCGGGGAGCTGTTTTTT
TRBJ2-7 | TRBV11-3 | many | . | CASARTGFAEQYF | TGTGCCAGCGCCCGAACAGGGTTCGCCGAGCAGTACTTC
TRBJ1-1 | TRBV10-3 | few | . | CAISESKGMNTEAFF | TGTGCCATCAGTGAGTCAAAGGGGATGAACACTGAAGCTTTCTTT
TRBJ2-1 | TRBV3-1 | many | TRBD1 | CASSQVQGYNEQFF | TGTGCCAGCAGCCAAGTACAGGGGTACAATGAGCAGTTCTTC
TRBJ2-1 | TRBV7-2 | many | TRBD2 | CASSPPEREDEQFF | TGTGCCAGCAGCCCTCCTGAGCGGGAGGATGAGCAGTTCTTC
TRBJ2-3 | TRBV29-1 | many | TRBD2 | CSVGLAGGWTDTQYF | TGCAGCGTCGGGCTAGCGGGGGGGTGGACAGATACGCAGTATTTT
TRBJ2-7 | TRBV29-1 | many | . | CSVGDGSYEQYF | TGCAGCGTTGGCGACGGGTCCTACGAGCAGTACTTC
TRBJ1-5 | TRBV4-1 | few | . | CASSLTGSSSNQPQHF | TGCGCCAGCAGCCTCACAGGGTCCTCAAGCAATCAGCCCCAGCATTTT
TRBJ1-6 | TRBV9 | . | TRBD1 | CASSVMDRGNSPLHF | TGTGCCAGCAGCGTCATGGACAGGGGTAATTCACCCCTCCACTTT
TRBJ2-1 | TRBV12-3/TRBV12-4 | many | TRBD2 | CASSWGSGNNEQFF | TGTGCCAGCAGTTGGGGGAGCGGGAACAATGAGCAGTTCTTC
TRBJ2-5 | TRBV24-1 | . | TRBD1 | CATSAPRQGTQTQYF | TGTGCCACCAGTGCCCCGCGACAGGGAACGCAGACCCAGTACTTC
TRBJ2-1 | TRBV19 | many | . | CASYSTLDNEQFF | TGTGCCAGTTACTCGACATTGGACAATGAGCAGTTCTTC
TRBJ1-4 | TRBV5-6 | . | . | CASSPRGTDKAIPRFCSNEKLFF | TGTGCCAGCAGCCCACGTGGGACCGACAAGGCCATACCTCGCTTTTGCTCTAATGAAAAACTGTTTTTT
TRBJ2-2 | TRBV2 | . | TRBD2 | CASLLAGGPGELFF | TGTGCCAGCCTACTAGCGGGAGGGCCCGGGGAGCTGTTTTTT
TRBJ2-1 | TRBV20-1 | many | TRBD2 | CSASRGGGNNEQFF | TGCAGTGCTAGCCGCGGGGGGGGAAACAATGAGCAGTTCTTC
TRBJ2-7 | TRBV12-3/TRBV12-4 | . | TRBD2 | CASTIAGGPHEQYF | TGTGCCAGCACAATAGCGGGAGGGCCTCACGAGCAGTACTTC
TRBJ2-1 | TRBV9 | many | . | CASSLGTGGDEQFF | TGTGCCAGCAGCTTGGGGACGGGCGGGGATGAGCAGTTCTTC
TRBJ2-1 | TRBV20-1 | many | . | CSARASPYNEQFF | TGCAGTGCTAGAGCCAGCCCTTACAATGAGCAGTTCTTC
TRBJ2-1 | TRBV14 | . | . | CASSWGARVYNEQLF | TGTGCCAGCAGCTGGGGGGCCAGGGTATACAATGAGCAGCTCTTC
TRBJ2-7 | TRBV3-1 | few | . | CASRPEGGGSYEQYF | TGTGCCAGCAGGCCAGAAGGAGGGGGAAGCTACGAGCAGTACTTC
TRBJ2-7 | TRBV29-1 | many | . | CSFSPGPQQYF | TGCAGCTTTTCCCCGGGACCCCAGCAGTACTTC
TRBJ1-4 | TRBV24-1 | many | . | CATSDSPRVKLFF | TGTGCCACCAGTGATTCCCCACGGGTAAAACTGTTTTTT
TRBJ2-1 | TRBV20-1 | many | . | CSAWGRRGQFF | TGCAGTGCCTGGGGTCGGCGCGGGCAGTTCTTC
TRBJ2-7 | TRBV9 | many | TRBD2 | CASSVGVAGIYEQYF | TGTGCCAGCAGCGTAGGGGTAGCGGGAATCTACGAGCAGTACTTC
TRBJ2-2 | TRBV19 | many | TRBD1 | CASSLGTGDSNTGELFF | TGTGCCAGTAGTCTTGGGACAGGGGATTCCAACACCGGGGAGCTGTTTTTT
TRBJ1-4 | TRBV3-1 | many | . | CASSQWQGGGEKLFF | TGTGCCAGCAGCCAATGGCAGGGTGGGGGTGAAAAACTGTTTTTT
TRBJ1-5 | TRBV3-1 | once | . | CASSPPSGSIGYSNQPQHF | TGTGCCAGCAGCCCGCCTAGCGGGAGTATAGGCTATAGCAATCAGCCCCAGCATTTT
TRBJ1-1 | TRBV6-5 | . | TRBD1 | CASRQGARNTEAFF | TGTGCCAGCAGACAGGGGGCGCGGAACACTGAAGCTTTCTTT
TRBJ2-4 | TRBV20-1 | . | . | CSVSIIAKNTQYF | TGCAGTGTCAGCATCATAGCCAAAAACACTCAGTACTTC
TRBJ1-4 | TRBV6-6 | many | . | CASSFQGGEKLFF | TGTGCCAGCAGTTTTCAGGGCGGGGAAAAACTGTTTTTT
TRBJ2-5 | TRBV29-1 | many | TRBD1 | CSVTPAGQGGLYF | TGCAGCGTTACCCCTGCGGGACAGGGTGGATTGTACTTC
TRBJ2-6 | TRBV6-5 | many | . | CASSLVFQGMGGANVLTF | TGTGCCAGCAGCCTCGTCTTCCAGGGGATGGGGGGGGCCAACGTCCTGACTTTC
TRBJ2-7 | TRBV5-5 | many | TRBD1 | CASSLVGTGRSYEQYF | TGTGCCAGCAGCTTGGTCGGGACAGGGCGCAGCTACGAGCAGTACTTC
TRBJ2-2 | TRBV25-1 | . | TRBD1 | CASRGTGKTGELFF | TGTGCCAGCAGGGGGACAGGGAAGACCGGGGAGCTGTTTTTT
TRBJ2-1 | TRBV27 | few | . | CASSLSLSSYNEQFF | TGTGCCAGCAGTTTATCGCTGAGCTCCTACAATGAGCAGTTCTTC
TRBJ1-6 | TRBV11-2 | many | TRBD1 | CASSGQGARNSPLHF | TGTGCCAGCAGCGGACAGGGGGCAAGGAATTCACCCCTCCACTTT
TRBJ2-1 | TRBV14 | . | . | CASSQLKGSGDTQFF | TGTGCCAGCAGCCAATTGAAGGGTAGTGGGGATACGCAGTTCTTC
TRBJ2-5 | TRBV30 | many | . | CAWSRGHRQETQYF | TGTGCCTGGAGTCGGGGACATCGACAAGAGACCCAGTACTTC
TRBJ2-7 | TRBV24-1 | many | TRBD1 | CATSDPGQGSYEQYF | TGTGCCACCAGTGACCCCGGACAGGGGAGCTACGAGCAGTACTTC